The rows below give T cell receptor beta chains drawn from one sample of a study of cytomegalovirus exposure and HLA in healthy donors. The data were produced by immunoSEQ multiplex PCR, yet TCRdb's version contains in-frame clones alone and is incomplete. The sample has 200,000 to 300,000 clones; 84% are singletons. Sequenced input: PBMCs. These receptors were collected from a woman aged 40 to 49 in good health and CMV-seropositive. The conserved cysteine and the conserved F or W are not part of the CDR3 here. Fields, in order: J gene, V gene, CDR3 protein.

j_call: TRBJ1-6
v_call: TRBV19
cdr3_aa: ASPQKTGYNSPLH

j_call: TRBJ1-6
v_call: TRBV28
cdr3_aa: ASSLGTSNAYNSPLH

j_call: TRBJ2-1
v_call: TRBV7-3
cdr3_aa: ASSLTSTNNEQF

j_call: TRBJ2-7
v_call: TRBV10-2
cdr3_aa: ASSEQNYEQY

j_call: TRBJ2-7
v_call: TRBV11-1
cdr3_aa: ASSPRTASSYEQY

j_call: TRBJ2-1
v_call: TRBV5-6
cdr3_aa: ASSLEASGRFLGRF

j_call: TRBJ2-5
v_call: TRBV6-5
cdr3_aa: ASSTRDRGETQY

j_call: TRBJ1-1
v_call: TRBV7-9
cdr3_aa: ASSFLIQGNTEAF

j_call: TRBJ2-1
v_call: TRBV28
cdr3_aa: ASTQGGATREQF

j_call: TRBJ1-5
v_call: TRBV7-9
cdr3_aa: ASSYSGQGNQPQH

j_call: TRBJ2-4
v_call: TRBV18
cdr3_aa: ASSQNGQGSAKNIQY

j_call: TRBJ2-1
v_call: TRBV7-2
cdr3_aa: ASSLERTGAYNEQF

j_call: TRBJ1-2
v_call: TRBV7-2
cdr3_aa: ASSLNRGQGYT

j_call: TRBJ2-7
v_call: TRBV9
cdr3_aa: ASSARGRDEQY

j_call: TRBJ2-1
v_call: TRBV11-2
cdr3_aa: ASSPGQANNEQF

j_call: TRBJ2-7
v_call: TRBV6-6
cdr3_aa: ASRPDSTYEQY

j_call: TRBJ2-1
v_call: TRBV27
cdr3_aa: ASSLGPGTYNEQF

j_call: TRBJ2-7
v_call: TRBV5-1
cdr3_aa: ASSLEVWGVEYEQY

j_call: TRBJ1-1
v_call: TRBV30
cdr3_aa: AWSVLGVEAF

j_call: TRBJ2-7
v_call: TRBV7-6
cdr3_aa: ASSLGDEQY

j_call: TRBJ2-7
v_call: TRBV11-3
cdr3_aa: ASSLGASEQY

j_call: TRBJ2-5
v_call: TRBV28
cdr3_aa: ASSFAEATRETQY

j_call: TRBJ2-7
v_call: TRBV7-8
cdr3_aa: ASSTGFYEQY

j_call: TRBJ2-7
v_call: TRBV5-8
cdr3_aa: ASSHRLAGAYEQY

j_call: TRBJ2-3
v_call: TRBV10-3
cdr3_aa: AISDPGTSGTDTQY

j_call: TRBJ1-1
v_call: TRBV27
cdr3_aa: ASIREAGTGGRTEAF

j_call: TRBJ1-4
v_call: TRBV7-8
cdr3_aa: ASSYSVTNEKLF

j_call: TRBJ2-7
v_call: TRBV19
cdr3_aa: ASSRGQPNEQY

j_call: TRBJ1-4
v_call: TRBV30
cdr3_aa: ACRQGLATNEKLF

j_call: TRBJ1-2
v_call: TRBV7-9
cdr3_aa: ASSSSAGGAYGYT

j_call: TRBJ1-1
v_call: TRBV30
cdr3_aa: AWTPQGLRTEAF

j_call: TRBJ2-5
v_call: TRBV5-1
cdr3_aa: ASSVPDIVGGTQY

j_call: TRBJ1-6
v_call: TRBV18
cdr3_aa: ASSPPGTPGSPLH

j_call: TRBJ2-1
v_call: TRBV6-1
cdr3_aa: ASSERSADEQF

j_call: .
v_call: TRBV5-1
cdr3_aa: ASKSSYEQY

j_call: TRBJ1-3
v_call: TRBV10-3
cdr3_aa: AISAGGGNTIY

j_call: TRBJ2-5
v_call: TRBV9
cdr3_aa: ASSLRDYQETQY

j_call: TRBJ2-7
v_call: TRBV10-2
cdr3_aa: ASSEVVAGYEQY

j_call: TRBJ2-2
v_call: TRBV25-1
cdr3_aa: ASSTRLAGHGELF

j_call: TRBJ1-3
v_call: TRBV6-5
cdr3_aa: ASSHRGASGNTIY

j_call: TRBJ2-1
v_call: TRBV28
cdr3_aa: ASSSSGTYNEQF

j_call: TRBJ2-1
v_call: TRBV6-6
cdr3_aa: ATGGGAGVEQF

j_call: TRBJ2-1
v_call: TRBV28
cdr3_aa: ASSLGGLLYNEQF

j_call: TRBJ1-2
v_call: TRBV28
cdr3_aa: ASSLLVPTGSHGYT

j_call: TRBJ1-5
v_call: TRBV28
cdr3_aa: ASIKGGQGDQPQH

j_call: TRBJ2-2
v_call: TRBV21-1
cdr3_aa: ASSNRPSGRNTGELF

j_call: TRBJ2-2
v_call: TRBV5-1
cdr3_aa: ASSKGTSGTGELF